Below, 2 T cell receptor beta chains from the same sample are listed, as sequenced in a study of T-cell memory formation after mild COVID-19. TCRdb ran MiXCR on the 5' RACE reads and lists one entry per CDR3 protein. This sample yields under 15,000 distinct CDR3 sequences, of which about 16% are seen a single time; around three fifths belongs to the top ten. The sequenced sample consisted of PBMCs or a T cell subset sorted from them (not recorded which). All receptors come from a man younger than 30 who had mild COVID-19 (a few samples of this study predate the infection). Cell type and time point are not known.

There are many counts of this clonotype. CDR3 sequence (DNA): TGCAGCGTTGAAGAAGGGTGGCGGGGCCAGTACTTC. Translating gives CSVEEGWRGQYF. V and J are TRBV29-1 and TRBJ2-5, with D possibly being TRBD2 (6 bases). V lost 0 bases, J lost 10 bases, and 12 bases lay in between. The length of the CDR3 is 12 residues. The germline V gene encodes CDR1 SQVTM and CDR2 ANQGSEA.

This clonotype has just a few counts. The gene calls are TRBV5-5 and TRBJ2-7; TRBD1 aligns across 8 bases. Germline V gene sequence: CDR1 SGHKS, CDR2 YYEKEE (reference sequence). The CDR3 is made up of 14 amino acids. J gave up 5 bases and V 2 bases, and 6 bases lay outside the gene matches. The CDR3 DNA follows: TGTGCCAGCAGCTTTTACGGGACAGGCAACGAGCAGTACGTC. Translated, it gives CASSFYGTGNEQYV.